This is a list of T cell receptor beta chains from one sample in a study of identifying expanded T cells in peripheral blood. Profiling relied on immunoSEQ multiplex PCR, and the TCRdb table lists in-frame clones only, not all of them. The table records about 100,000 clones, approximately 89% of them present only once. What was sequenced was blood. These receptors all come from a person aged 18 to 70 in good health. The CDR3 runs from the conserved cysteine through the conserved F or W. Each record gives: V gene, clone size, J gene, D gene, CDR3 DNA, CDR3 protein. A D gene is named only where the DNA matches it firmly. Expanded clones get a size class; other rows say once, few or many, or leave the size out.

TRBV7-2	NA	TRBJ1-4	NA	TGTGCCAGCAGTTTACAGGGCTCTAATGAAAAACTGTTTTTT	CASSLQGSNEKLFF
TRBV5-1	few	TRBJ2-3	NA	TGCGCCAGCAGCTTGAGAGGTCAAACCACAGATACGCAGTATTTT	CASSLRGQTTDTQYF
TRBV19	NA	TRBJ1-5	NA	TGTGCCAGTAGTGGTCGGGGGGGCAATCAGCCCCAGCATTTT	CASSGRGGNQPQHF
TRBV19	NA	TRBJ1-4	NA	TGTGCCAGTAGTATTAATTTGGACACCACTAATGAAAAACTGTTTTTT	CASSINLDTTNEKLFF
TRBV6-6	NA	TRBJ2-2	NA	TGTGCCAGCATGCCCAGGGACACCGGCTCCGGGGAGCTGTTTTTT	CASMPRDTGSGELFF
TRBV14	once	TRBJ1-2	NA	TGTGCCAGCAGCCAAGATTCCCATTTGGGCTACACCTTC	CASSQDSHLGYTF
TRBV6-1	NA	TRBJ1-2	NA	TGTGCCAGCAGAGCGAACTATGGCTACACCTTC	CASRANYGYTF
TRBV5-1	NA	TRBJ2-7	NA	TGCGCCAGCAGCCCCAACGGGTTGCCGGGGTACGAGCAGTACTTC	CASSPNGLPGYEQYF
TRBV6-5	NA	TRBJ2-3	NA	TGTGCCTCTTACCAGGTGGTAGATACGCAGTATTTT	CASYQVVDTQYF
TRBV5-6	NA	TRBJ2-1	TRBD1	TGTGCCAGCAGCTACAGGGGACCCCTTTACAATGAGCAGTTCTTC	CASSYRGPLYNEQFF
TRBV7-6	NA	TRBJ1-1	TRBD1	TGTGCCAGCAGCTTAGCGATGGGAAGGGGGCGCGGGGGCACTGAAGCTTTCTTT	CASSLAMGRGRGGTEAFF
TRBV4-1	NA	TRBJ1-2	TRBD1	TGCGCCAGCAGCCGGGCTGCTTCCTCCAGGGGGGAAGTCGATGGCTACACCTTC	CASSRAASSRGEVDGYTF
TRBV7-3	NA	TRBJ2-3	TRBD2	TGTGCCAGCAGCGACCCGACTAGCGGGAGTTCAACGCAGTATTTT	CASSDPTSGSSTQYF
TRBV11-1	NA	TRBJ1-1	NA	TGTGCCAGCAGCTTAAGACCCAACACTGAAGCTTTCTTT	CASSLRPNTEAFF
TRBV4-1	NA	TRBJ2-1	TRBD2	TGCGCCAGCAGCCCAAGAGATTCTAGACTAGCGGGTCCAAATGAGCAGTTCTTC	CASSPRDSRLAGPNEQFF
TRBV7-8	once	TRBJ2-1	TRBD1	TGTGCCAGCAGCCGACACCCGGGACAGGCTTCTTCTAGCTCCTACAATGAGCAGTTCTTC	CASSRHPGQASSSSYNEQFF
TRBV7-6	NA	TRBJ2-1	NA	TGTGCCAGCAGCCGATTCGAGGGCAATGAGCAGTTCTTC	CASSRFEGNEQFF
TRBV6-6	NA	TRBJ1-5	TRBD1	TGTGCCAGCAGTGTGGACAGGGCCAATCAGCCCCAGCATTTT	CASSVDRANQPQHF
TRBV15	NA	TRBJ2-7	NA	TGTGCCACCAGCAGAGATCGTGGGGGAGAGCAGTACTTC	CATSRDRGGEQYF
TRBV6-1	NA	TRBJ1-1	TRBD1	TGTGCCAGCGGAAGGGGACAGGGGTACACTGAAGCTTTCTTT	CASGRGQGYTEAFF
TRBV7-3	NA	TRBJ1-1	NA	TGTGCCAGCAGCTTAGGCGGGCAGGGCGGCACTGAAGCTTTCTTT	CASSLGGQGGTEAFF
TRBV5-6	once	TRBJ2-7	NA	TGTGCCAGCAGCTTGGAGCACCGGTCCTACGAGCAGTACTTC	CASSLEHRSYEQYF
TRBV6-1	once	TRBJ2-3	TRBD2	TGTGCCAGTCGGGGACTAACGGGTCTAGGTACGCAGTATTTT	CASRGLTGLGTQYF
TRBV5-1	NA	TRBJ2-1	NA	TGCGCCAGCAGGGAGGGGGCGCAAGGAGAGCAGTTCTTC	CASREGAQGEQFF
TRBV7-6	once	TRBJ1-6	NA	TGTGCCAGCCGGCCAGTCGGCTCCTATAATTCACCCCTCCACTTT	CASRPVGSYNSPLHF
TRBV5-1	NA	TRBJ2-5	TRBD1	TGCGCCAGCAGCCGAGGGGGCGCTGAGACCCAGTACTTC	CASSRGGAETQYF
TRBV29-1	NA	TRBJ2-3	NA	TGCAGCGTTGAATCCAGCCCTAGCACAGATACGCAGTATTTT	CSVESSPSTDTQYF
TRBV9	NA	TRBJ1-3	NA	TGTGCCAGCAGCTCTACGCCTGGAAACACCATATATTTT	CASSSTPGNTIYF
TRBV5-1	NA	TRBJ2-7	NA	TGCGCCAGCAGCTTGGGGGGGTCCTCCCCTTACGAGCAGTACTTC	CASSLGGSSPYEQYF
TRBV6-1	NA	TRBJ2-1	TRBD2	TGTGCCACAACGGCAGCGGGAGGATGGAATGAGCAGTTCTTC	CATTAAGGWNEQFF
TRBV18	NA	TRBJ2-7	NA	TGTGCCAGCTCACCATCGCCGTCTCCCTACGAGCAGTACTTC	CASSPSPSPYEQYF
TRBV27	NA	TRBJ2-7	TRBD1	TGTGCCAGCAGTTTTACCGGGACAGGTTATGAGGGCGAGCAGTACTTC	CASSFTGTGYEGEQYF
TRBV19	few	TRBJ1-1	NA	TGTGCCAGTACGCTCAACATGCCCCCCATGAACACTGAAGCTTTCTTT	CASTLNMPPMNTEAFF
TRBV28	NA	TRBJ1-1	TRBD1	TGTGCCAGCAGTTTAGGGTCGCTAGGGACAGGGGTCACTGAAGCTTTCTTT	CASSLGSLGTGVTEAFF
TRBV5-1	NA	TRBJ2-2	TRBD1	TGCGCCAGCTCGACCGGGACAGAACTCACCGGGGAGCTGTTTTTT	CASSTGTELTGELFF
TRBV7-9	NA	TRBJ1-2	NA	TGTGCCAGCAGCCCAGTACCGCAGGCAGGAAACTATGGCTACACCTTC	CASSPVPQAGNYGYTF
TRBV11-2	NA	TRBJ2-7	TRBD1	TGTGCCAGCAGGTTCGGGGGACAGGGGAACGAGCAGTACTTC	CASRFGGQGNEQYF
TRBV4-1	few	TRBJ2-2	NA	TGCGCCAGCCGGACCCCGGCCACCGGGGAGCTGTTTTTT	CASRTPATGELFF
TRBV5-1	NA	TRBJ2-2	TRBD2	TGCGCCAGCAGCTCCTCAATTGCGGGAGCTAACGCCGGGGAGCTGTTTTTT	CASSSSIAGANAGELFF
TRBV4-1	NA	TRBJ2-2	NA	TGCGCCAGCAGCCAGGGGACCCAGTCAGAGCGAGACACCGGGGAGCTGTTTTTT	CASSQGTQSERDTGELFF
TRBV4-1	NA	TRBJ2-1	TRBD1	TGCGCCAGCAGCCCGGACAGGGGGTTTGATGAGCAGTTCTTC	CASSPDRGFDEQFF
TRBV19	once	TRBJ2-2	TRBD1	TGTGCCAGTAGTATAGCCCCTAGGGACAGGGGGGACACCGGGGAGCTGTTTTTT	CASSIAPRDRGDTGELFF
TRBV10-3	NA	TRBJ1-6	NA	TGTGCCATCAGTGAAGGGGGTCAGTATAATTCACCCCTCCACTTT	CAISEGGQYNSPLHF
TRBV27	NA	TRBJ2-2	TRBD1	TGTGCCAGCAGTTTGGGGACAGGGGTAGGCACCGGGGAGCTGTTTTTT	CASSLGTGVGTGELFF
TRBV2	NA	TRBJ1-1	NA	TGTGCCAGCAGTGAATCGGACAACACTGAAGCTTTCTTT	CASSESDNTEAFF
TRBV5-1	NA	TRBJ2-7	NA	TGCGCCAGCAGCTTGGGCAGGGAATCCCACGAGCAGTACTTC	CASSLGRESHEQYF
TRBV30	NA	TRBJ1-3	TRBD1	TGTGCCTGGAGTGTTAACACAGGGGTTGGAAACACCATATATTTT	CAWSVNTGVGNTIYF
TRBV19	NA	TRBJ2-3	TRBD2	TGTGCCAGTAGTATCGGAGCGGGGGGCACAGATACGCAGTATTTT	CASSIGAGGTDTQYF
TRBV6-6	NA	TRBJ1-1	TRBD1	TGTGCCAGCGGCAGGGGGGAAATAGCTGAAGCTTTCTTT	CASGRGEIAEAFF
TRBV14	NA	TRBJ1-1	NA	TGTGCCAGCAGCCAAGTGGGGGGCACTGAAGCTTTCTTT	CASSQVGGTEAFF
TRBV4-3	NA	TRBJ1-1	NA	TGCGCCAGCAGCCAATGGTCATCGGCTGAAGCTTTCTTT	CASSQWSSAEAFF
TRBV10-3	NA	TRBJ1-1	NA	TGTGCCATCAGTGATCGTCCAGGGAACACTGAAGCTTTCTTT	CAISDRPGNTEAFF
TRBV28	NA	TRBJ2-5	NA	TGTGCCAGCAGTTTTTTGGGGTTAGCAGAGACCCAGTACTTC	CASSFLGLAETQYF
TRBV5-1	NA	TRBJ1-3	TRBD1	TGCGCCAGCAGCTGGGGACCGGGACAGACCAAATACTCTGGAAACACCATATATTTT	CASSWGPGQTKYSGNTIYF
TRBV7-3	NA	TRBJ1-1	TRBD1	TGTGCCAGCAGCTTGACAGGGTTGAACACTGAAGCTTTCTTT	CASSLTGLNTEAFF
TRBV7-2	NA	TRBJ1-5	TRBD1	TGTGCCAGCAGCTTAGTTCAGGGGGCGTTTCAGCCCCAGCATTTT	CASSLVQGAFQPQHF
TRBV7-2	NA	TRBJ2-2	NA	TGTGCCAGCAGCTCCCTGACAGGGAGGACCGGGGAGCTGTTTTTT	CASSSLTGRTGELFF
TRBV13	once	TRBJ1-6	NA	TGTGCCAGCAGCCGGAGCGGGGTCTCGGGAAATTCACCCCTCCACTTT	CASSRSGVSGNSPLHF